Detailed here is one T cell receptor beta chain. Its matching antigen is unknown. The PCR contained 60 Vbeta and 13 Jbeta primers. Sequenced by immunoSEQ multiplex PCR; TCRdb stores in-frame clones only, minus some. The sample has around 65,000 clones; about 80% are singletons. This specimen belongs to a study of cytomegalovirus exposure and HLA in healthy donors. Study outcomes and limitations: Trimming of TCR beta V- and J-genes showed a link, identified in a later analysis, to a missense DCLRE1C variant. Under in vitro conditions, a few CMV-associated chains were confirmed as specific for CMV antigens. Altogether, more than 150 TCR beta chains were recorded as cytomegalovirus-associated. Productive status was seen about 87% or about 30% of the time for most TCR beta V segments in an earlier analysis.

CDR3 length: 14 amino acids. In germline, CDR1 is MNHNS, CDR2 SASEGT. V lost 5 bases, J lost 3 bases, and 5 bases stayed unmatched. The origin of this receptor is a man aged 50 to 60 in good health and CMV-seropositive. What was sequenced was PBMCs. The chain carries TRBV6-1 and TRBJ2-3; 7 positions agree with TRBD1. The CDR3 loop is CASSPTGTTDTQYF. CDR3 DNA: TGTGCCAGCAGTCCGACAGGGACGACAGATACGCAGTATTTT.